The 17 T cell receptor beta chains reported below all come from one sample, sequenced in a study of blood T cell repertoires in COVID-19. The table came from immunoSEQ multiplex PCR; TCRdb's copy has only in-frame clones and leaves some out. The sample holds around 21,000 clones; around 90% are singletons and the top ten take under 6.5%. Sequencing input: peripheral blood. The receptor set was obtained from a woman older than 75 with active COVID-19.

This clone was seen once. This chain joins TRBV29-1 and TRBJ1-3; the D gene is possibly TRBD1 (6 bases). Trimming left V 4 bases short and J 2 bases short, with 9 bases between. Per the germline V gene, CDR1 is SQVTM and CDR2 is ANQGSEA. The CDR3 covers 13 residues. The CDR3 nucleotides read TGCAGCGTTGCTACAGGGACTGGAAACACCATATATTTT. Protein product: CSVATGTGNTIYF. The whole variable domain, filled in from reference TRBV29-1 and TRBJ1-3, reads SAVISQKPSRDICQRGTSLTIQCQVDSQVTMMFWYRQQPGQSLTLIATANQGSEATYESGFVIDKFPISRPNLTFSTLTVSNMSPEDSSIYLCSVATGTGNTIYFGEGSWLTVV.

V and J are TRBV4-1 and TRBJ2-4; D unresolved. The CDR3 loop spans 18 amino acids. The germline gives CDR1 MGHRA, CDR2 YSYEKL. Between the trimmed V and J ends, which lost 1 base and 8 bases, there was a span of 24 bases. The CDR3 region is CASSQVSLGLPTDDIQYF. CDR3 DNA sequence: TGCGCCAGCAGCCAAGTTTCCCTGGGCCTCCCGACGGATGACATTCAGTACTTC.

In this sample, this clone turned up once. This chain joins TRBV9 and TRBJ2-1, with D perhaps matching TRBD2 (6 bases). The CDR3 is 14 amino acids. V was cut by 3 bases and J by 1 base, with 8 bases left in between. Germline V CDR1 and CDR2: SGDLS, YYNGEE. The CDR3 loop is CASSAEGSYNEQFF. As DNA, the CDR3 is TGTGCCAGCAGCGCGGAGGGTTCCTACAATGAGCAGTTCTTC.

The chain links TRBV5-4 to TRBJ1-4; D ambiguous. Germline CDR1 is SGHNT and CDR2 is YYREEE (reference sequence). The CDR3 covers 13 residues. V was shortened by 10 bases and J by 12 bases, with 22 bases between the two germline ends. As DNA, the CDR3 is TGTGCCTATCTTAGCGTCGGAGACCGTCAACTGTTTTTT. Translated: CAYLSVGDRQLFF.

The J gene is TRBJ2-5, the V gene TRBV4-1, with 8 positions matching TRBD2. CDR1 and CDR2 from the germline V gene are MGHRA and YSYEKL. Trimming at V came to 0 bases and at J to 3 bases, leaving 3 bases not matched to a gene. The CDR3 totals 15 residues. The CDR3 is CASSQDGRGKETQYF. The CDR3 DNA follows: TGCGCCAGCAGCCAAGACGGGAGGGGAAAAGAGACCCAGTACTTC.

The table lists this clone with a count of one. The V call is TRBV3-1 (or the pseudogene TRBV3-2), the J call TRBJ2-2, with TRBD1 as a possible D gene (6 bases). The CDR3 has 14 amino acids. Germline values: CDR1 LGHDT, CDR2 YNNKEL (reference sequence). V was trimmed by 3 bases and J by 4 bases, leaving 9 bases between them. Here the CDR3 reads CASSQGAPTGELFF. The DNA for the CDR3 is TGTGCCAGCAGCCAGGGGGCGCCCACCGGGGAGCTGTTTTTT.

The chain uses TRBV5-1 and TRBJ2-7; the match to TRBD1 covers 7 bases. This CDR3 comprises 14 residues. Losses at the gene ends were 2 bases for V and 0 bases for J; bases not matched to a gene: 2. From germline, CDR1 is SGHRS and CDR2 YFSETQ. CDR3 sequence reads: CASSFAGGSYEQYF. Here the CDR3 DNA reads TGCGCCAGCAGCTTTGCAGGGGGCTCCTACGAGCAGTACTTC.

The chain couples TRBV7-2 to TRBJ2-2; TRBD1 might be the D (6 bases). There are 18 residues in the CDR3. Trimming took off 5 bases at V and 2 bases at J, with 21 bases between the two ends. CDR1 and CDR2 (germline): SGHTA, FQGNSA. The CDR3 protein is CASSPDLGGTTNTGELFF. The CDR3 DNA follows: TGTGCCAGCAGCCCGGACCTAGGGGGAACGACCAACACCGGGGAGCTGTTTTTT. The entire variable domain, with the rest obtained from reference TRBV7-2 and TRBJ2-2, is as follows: GAGVSQSPSNKVTEKGKDVELRCDPISGHTALYWYRQSLGQGLEFLIYFQGNSAPDKSGLPSDRFSAERTGGSVSTLTIQRTQQEDSAVYLCASSPDLGGTTNTGELFFGEGSRLTVL.

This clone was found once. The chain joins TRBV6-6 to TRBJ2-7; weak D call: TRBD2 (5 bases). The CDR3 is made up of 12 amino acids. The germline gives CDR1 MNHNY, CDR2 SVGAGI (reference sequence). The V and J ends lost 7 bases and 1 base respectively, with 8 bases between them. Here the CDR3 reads CASTEGSYEQYF. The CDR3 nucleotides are TGTGCCAGCACCGAGGGTTCCTACGAGCAGTACTTC.

CDR3 protein: CSVRLFQETQYF. The DNA of the CDR3 is TGCAGCGTTCGACTATTCCAGGAGACCCAGTACTTC. The chain carries TRBV29-1 and TRBJ2-5, with D possibly matching TRBD2 (5 bases). V was trimmed by 5 bases and J by 5 bases, leaving 12 bases between them. This CDR3 has 12 amino acids. The germline V gene encodes CDR1 SQVTM and CDR2 ANQGSEA.

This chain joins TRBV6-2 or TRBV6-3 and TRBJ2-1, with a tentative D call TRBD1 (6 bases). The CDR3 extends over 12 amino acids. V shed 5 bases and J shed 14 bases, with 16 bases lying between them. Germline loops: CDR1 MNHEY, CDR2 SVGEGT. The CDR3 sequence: CASSAGAWNEFF. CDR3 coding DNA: TGTGCCAGCAGTGCAGGGGCTTGGAATGAGTTCTTC.

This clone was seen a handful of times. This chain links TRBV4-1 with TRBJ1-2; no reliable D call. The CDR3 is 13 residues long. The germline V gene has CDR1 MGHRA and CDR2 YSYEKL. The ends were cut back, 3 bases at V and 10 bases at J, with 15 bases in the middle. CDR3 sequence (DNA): TGCGCCAGCAGCCAGACCCTATGGACTTACTACACCTTC. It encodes CASSQTLWTYYTF.

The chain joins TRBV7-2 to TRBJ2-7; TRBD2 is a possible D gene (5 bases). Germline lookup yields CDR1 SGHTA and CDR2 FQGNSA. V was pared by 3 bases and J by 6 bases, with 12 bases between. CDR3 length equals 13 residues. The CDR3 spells CASSFTSTGEQYF. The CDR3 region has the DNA TGTGCCAGCAGCTTCACTAGTACGGGCGAGCAGTACTTC.

CDR3 nucleotides: TGTGCCAGCAGCGTAGCGGGAACTAGCGGGGGGGACAATGAGCAGTTCTTC. Amino acid sequence: CASSVAGTSGGDNEQFF. This chain connects TRBV9 to TRBJ2-1; 13 bases line up with TRBD2. The CDR3 is 17 amino acids. Trimming removed 0 bases from V and 5 bases from J; junction bases left unmatched: 5. In germline, CDR1 is SGDLS, CDR2 YYNGEE.

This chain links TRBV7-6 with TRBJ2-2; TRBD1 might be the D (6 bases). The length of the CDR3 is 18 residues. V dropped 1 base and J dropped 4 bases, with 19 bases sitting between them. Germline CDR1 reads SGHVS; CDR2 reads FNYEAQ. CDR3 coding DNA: TGTGCCAGCAGCTTAGTGGCGGGCAGTGCAGGGGCCACCGGGGAGCTGTTTTTT. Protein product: CASSLVAGSAGATGELFF. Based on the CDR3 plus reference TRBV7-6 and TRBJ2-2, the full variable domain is GAGVSQSPRYKVTKRGQDVALRCDPISGHVSLYWYRQALGQGPEFLTYFNYEAQQDKSGLPNDRFSAERPEGSISTLTIQRTEQRDSAMYRCASSLVAGSAGATGELFFGEGSRLTVL.

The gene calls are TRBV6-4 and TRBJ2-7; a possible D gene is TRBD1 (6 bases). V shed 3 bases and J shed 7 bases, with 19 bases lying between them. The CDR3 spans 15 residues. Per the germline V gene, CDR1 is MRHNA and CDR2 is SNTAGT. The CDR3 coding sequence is TGTGCCAGCAGTGAGCAGGACACAGAGAGGGGGGAGCAGTACTTC. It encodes CASSEQDTERGEQYF.

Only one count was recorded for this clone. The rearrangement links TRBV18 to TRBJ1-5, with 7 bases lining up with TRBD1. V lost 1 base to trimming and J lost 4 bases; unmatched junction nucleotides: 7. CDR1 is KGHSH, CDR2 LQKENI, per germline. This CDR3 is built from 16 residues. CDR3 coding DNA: TGTGCCAGCTCACCACAAGAGACAGGGCTGAATCAGCCCCAGCATTTT. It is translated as CASSPQETGLNQPQHF. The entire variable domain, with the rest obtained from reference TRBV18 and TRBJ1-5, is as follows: NAGVMQNPRHLVRRRGQEARLRCSPMKGHSHVYWYRQLPEEGLKFMVYLQKENIIDESGMPKERFSAEFPKEGPSILRIQQVVRGDSAAYFCASSPQETGLNQPQHFGDGTRLSIL.